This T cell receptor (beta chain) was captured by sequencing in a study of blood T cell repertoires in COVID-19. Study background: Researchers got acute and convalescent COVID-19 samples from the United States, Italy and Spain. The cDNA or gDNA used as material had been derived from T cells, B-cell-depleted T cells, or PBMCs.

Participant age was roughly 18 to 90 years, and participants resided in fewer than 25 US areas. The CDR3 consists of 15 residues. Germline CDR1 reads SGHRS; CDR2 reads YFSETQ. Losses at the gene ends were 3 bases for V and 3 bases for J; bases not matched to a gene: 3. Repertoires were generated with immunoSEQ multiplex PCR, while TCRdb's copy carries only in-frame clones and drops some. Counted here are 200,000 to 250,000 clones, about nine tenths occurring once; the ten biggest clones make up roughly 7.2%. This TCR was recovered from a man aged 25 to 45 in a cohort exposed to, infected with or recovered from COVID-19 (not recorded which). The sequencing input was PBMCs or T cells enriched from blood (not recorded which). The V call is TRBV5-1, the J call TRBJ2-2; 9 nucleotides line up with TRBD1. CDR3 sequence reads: CASSSWTGDTGELFF. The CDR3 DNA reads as TGCGCCAGCAGCTCCTGGACAGGGGACACCGGGGAGCTGTTTTTT.